Shown below are 5 T cell receptor beta chains from a single sample sequenced in a study of regulatory T cells in long-lasting Graves disease. Combining iRepertoire HTBI primers with Arm-PCR of CDR3 regions, the authors built TCR beta libraries. TCRdb redid the calling of the multiplex PCR reads with MiXCR, one entry per CDR3 protein. The sample holds 580,000 or so distinct CDR3 sequences, about 16% seen once. Time point defined: newly diagnosed GD, antithyroid drugs for less than 3 months. PBMC RNA was the source of the TCR library. The same sample was also studied in work on T cells in Graves' hyperthyroidism and ophthalmopathy.

This material consisted of peripheral blood mononuclear cells (PBMCs), taken at new diagnosis, from a patient treated with antithyroid drugs. The receptors come from a man aged 18 to 35 with Graves disease.

This clonotype has at least ten counts. The chain has TRBV12-3 or TRBV12-4 and TRBJ2-2; D gene uncertain. Trimming took off 6 bases at V and 1 base at J, with 9 bases between the two ends. The CDR3 consists of 14 residues. The CDR3 nucleotides are TGTGCCAGCAGCAGAATGGGGAACACCGGGGAGCTGTTTTTT. Its translation is CASSRMGNTGELFF.

Concerning this clonotype: Just one base apart from a much larger clone, this may be a read error. The V call is TRBV30, the J call TRBJ2-7; TRBD2 matches 7 bases. The CDR3 spans 14 residues. With V trimmed by 2 bases and J by 0 bases, 4 bases remained unmatched. CDR1 is GTSNPN, CDR2 SVGIG, per germline (reference sequence). CDR3 loop: CAWSFGGSSYEQYF. CDR3 nucleotides: TGTGCCTGGAGTTTTGGCGGGAGCTCCTACGAGCAGTACTTC.

This clonotype appeared many times. This sequence joins TRBV12-3 or TRBV12-4 and TRBJ2-3, with 11 bases fitting TRBD2. V shed 5 bases and J 0 bases; nucleotides not matched to a gene: 10. The CDR3 has 18 amino acids. CDR3 DNA: TGTGCCAGCAGTCCTGGGACTAGCGGATATACTAGCACAGATACGCAGTATTTT. Amino acids: CASSPGTSGYTSTDTQYF.

At least ten counts were recorded for this clonotype. The chain is built from TRBV7-9 and TRBJ2-7; D remains unclear. CDR3 length: 13 residues. Germline V gives CDR1 SEHNR, CDR2 FQNEAQ (reference sequence). V was clipped by 4 bases and J by 6 bases, with 13 bases between them. The CDR3: CASSSPARVEQYF. The DNA for the CDR3 is TGTGCCAGCAGCTCCCCGGCTCGAGTCGAGCAGTACTTC.

This clonotype showed up just once. This chain joins TRBV7-8 and TRBJ1-1; D ambiguous. Trimming pared 4 bases from V and 5 bases from J, leaving 14 bases between. The CDR3 totals 14 residues. From germline, CDR1 is SGHVS and CDR2 FQNEAQ. CDR3 in DNA: TGTGCCAGCAGCTCTTATACTTCTAGTACTGAAGCTTTCTTT. Residues: CASSSYTSSTEAFF.